The table lists the clone carrying this TCR beta chain with many counts. The data were obtained in a study of early T cells in non-severe SARS-CoV-2 infection. The CDR3 totals 14 residues. J was trimmed by 2 bases and V by 4 bases; bases with no gene match: 4. Germline CDR1 SGHRS, CDR2 YFSETQ. MiXCR was run by TCRdb on the 5' RACE reads, yielding one entry per CDR3 protein. The sample has roughly 120,000 distinct CDR3 sequences, about 12% seen once. The rearrangement uses TRBV5-1 and TRBJ2-7; 9 positions match TRBD1. The origin of this receptor is an adult who was a healthcare worker with PCR-confirmed SARS-CoV-2 infection or an uninfected control (not recorded which). Sample: whole blood, taken at baseline. The CDR3 DNA is TGCGCCAGCAGCCTGGACAGGGGTACCTACGAGCAGTACTTC. This gives the protein CASSLDRGTYEQYF.